Listed below are T cell receptor beta chains from one sample, sequenced in a study of blood T cells in healthy people across ages. Via MiXCR, TCRdb re-called the 5' RACE reads, giving one row per CDR3 protein. In the table there are 650,000 to 800,000 distinct CDR3 sequences, under 45% of which are singletons. The sample taken for sequencing was blood. The receptors stem from a man in his fifties or sixties in good health. CDR3s include the opening cysteine and the closing phenylalanine or tryptophan. The order of the fields is V gene, clone size, D gene, J gene, CDR3 DNA, CDR3 protein. The D gene is left open where the match is weak. Size values are once, few and many counts, or a class for expanded clones, and some rows have none.

TRBV5-1	.	.	TRBJ2-3	TGCGCCAGCAGCGGGAACTTCACAGATACGCAGTATTTT	CASSGNFTDTQYF
TRBV5-1	.	.	TRBJ1-1	TGCGCCAGCAGCTTGGATGGGGGGAGGAACACTGAAGCTTTCTTT	CASSLDGGRNTEAFF
TRBV4-1	.	.	TRBJ2-7	TGCGCCAGCAGCCAAACAGGTGGGGGGAACTACGAGCAGTACTTC	CASSQTGGGNYEQYF
TRBV20-1	few	TRBD1	TRBJ1-3	TGCAGTGCTAGCCCCGGGACAGGTGGAAACACCATATATTTT	CSASPGTGGNTIYF
TRBV12-3/TRBV12-4	once	.	TRBJ2-1	TGTACCAGCAGTCCCCCCCTGCGCGGGGCTTACAATGAGCAGTTCTTC	CTSSPPLRGAYNEQFF
TRBV6-2/TRBV6-3	.	TRBD1	TRBJ1-5	TGTGCCAGCAGTTACTCGATGGGACAGGGTATCAGCCGGGGGAATCAGCCCCAGCATTTT	CASSYSMGQGISRGNQPQHF
TRBV20-1	.	TRBD2	TRBJ2-1	TGCAGTGCTAGAGATGAGGGAGGGCTGGGTAAGCAGTTCTTC	CSARDEGGLGKQFF
TRBV13	few	.	TRBJ1-4	TGTGCCAGCAGCTTTAGGGGACCCAATGAAAAACTGTTTTTT	CASSFRGPNEKLFF
TRBV6-6	.	TRBD2	TRBJ2-5	TGTGCCAGCAGTTCCAGCGGGGCTAGCTCCTACAATGAGCAGTACTTC	CASSSSGASSYNEQYF
TRBV4-3	.	TRBD2	TRBJ2-5	TGCGCCAGCAGCCAGACTAGCGGGGGGGCAGAGACCCAGTACTTC	CASSQTSGGAETQYF
TRBV6-1	.	.	TRBJ2-7	TGTGCCAGCAGTGAAAGGGCAGCTGGAGGTAGCTCCTACGAGCAGTACTTC	CASSERAAGGSSYEQYF
TRBV27	.	TRBD1	TRBJ1-2	TGTGCCAGCAGTTTATCGACAGGGAATCACTATGGCTACACCTTC	CASSLSTGNHYGYTF
TRBV29-1	few	TRBD1	TRBJ1-2	TGCAACCCCAAATGTTCCGGGACAGGGCGGCGTGGCTACACCTTC	CNPKCSGTGRRGYTF
TRBV2	.	TRBD1	TRBJ1-6	TGTGCCAGCAGTCAAGGGGACAGGGCGAGAGAGTATAATTCACCCCTCCACTTT	CASSQGDRAREYNSPLHF
TRBV7-2	few	.	TRBJ1-6	TGTGCCAGCAGCTTAGAGCGGACAAGTAATTCACCCCTCCACTTT	CASSLERTSNSPLHF
TRBV12-3/TRBV12-4	few	.	TRBJ1-2	TGTGCCAGCAGTTTGGGGGCCACAGGGAACTATGGCTACACCTTC	CASSLGATGNYGYTF
TRBV4-3	few	.	TRBJ1-6	TGCGCCAGCAGCCAAGCCCCCGGGGCCGATAATTCACCCCTCCACTTT	CASSQAPGADNSPLHF
TRBV29-1	.	.	TRBJ2-2	TGCAGCGTACAAACGAGCGGGGAGCTGTTTTTT	CSVQTSGELFF
TRBV11-2	.	TRBD1	TRBJ2-7	TGTGCCAGCAGCTTAGTCGGGCAGGGGGCTGTCGAGCAGTACTTC	CASSLVGQGAVEQYF
TRBV5-1	.	TRBD2	TRBJ2-1	TGCACCAGCAGCGCAACGGGGGGAAGTGAGCAGTTCTTC	CTSSATGGSEQFF
TRBV5-1	few	.	TRBJ2-7	TGCGCCAGCACAGGGGACTACGAGCAGTACTTC	CASTGDYEQYF
TRBV2	few	.	TRBJ2-7	TGTGCCAGCAGTCAGGGAGAGGGAACCGAGCAGTACTTC	CASSQGEGTEQYF
TRBV10-3	few	.	TRBJ1-2	TGTGCCATCAGTGAGTCGGAAAAGGGGCAGGGGCCGTATGGCTACACCTTC	CAISESEKGQGPYGYTF
TRBV12-3/TRBV12-4	many	.	TRBJ1-1	TGTGCCAGCAGACTTGACGGAATTAACACTGAAGCTTTCTTT	CASRLDGINTEAFF
TRBV7-2	.	.	TRBJ2-3	TGTGCCAGCAGCTTAACCGGGAGCACAGAGACGCAGTATTTT	CASSLTGSTETQYF
TRBV3-1	.	TRBD2	TRBJ2-1	TGTGCCAGCAGCCAAGATAGGACTAGCGGGGAGCAGTTCTTC	CASSQDRTSGEQFF
TRBV10-3	.	.	TRBJ1-4	TGTGCCACGCAGGGGTTGACTAATGAAAAACTGTTTTTT	CATQGLTNEKLFF
TRBV4-3	.	.	TRBJ2-2	TGCGCCAGCAGCCAAGAGGGGCAAATCTACACCGGGGAGCTGTTTTTT	CASSQEGQIYTGELFF
TRBV4-1	.	.	TRBJ2-7	TGCGCCAGCAGCCAAGATAGTGCCTGGGGTCTAACTAACGAGCAGTACTTC	CASSQDSAWGLTNEQYF
TRBV7-2	.	.	TRBJ1-2	TGTGCCAGCAGCTTACAGGTCATGGGCTATGGCTACACCTTC	CASSLQVMGYGYTF
TRBV4-3	.	TRBD2	TRBJ2-1	TGCGCCAGCAGCCAAGAGGGACTAGCGGGGGCGAGCTCCTACAATGAGCAGTTCTTC	CASSQEGLAGASSYNEQFF
TRBV7-9	.	TRBD2	TRBJ2-5	TGTGCCAGCAGTGAAGCGGGGGGAAGAGAGACCCAGTACTTC	CASSEAGGRETQYF
TRBV20-1	.	.	TRBJ2-5	TGCAGTGCCCAACTACCGCTGGGCCAAGAGACCCAGTACTTC	CSAQLPLGQETQYF
TRBV29-1	.	TRBD1	TRBJ2-1	TGCAGCGTTCCCCGGAACAGGGGAACCAATGAGCAGTTCTTC	CSVPRNRGTNEQFF
TRBV6-2/TRBV6-3	.	.	TRBJ2-3	TGTGCCAGCAGCAACGGGGCGTGGAGCACAGATACGCAGTATTTT	CASSNGAWSTDTQYF
TRBV6-5	.	TRBD1	TRBJ1-5	TGTGCCAGCAGTTACTCGAGGACAGGGAGCGGTCAGCCCCAGCATTTT	CASSYSRTGSGQPQHF
TRBV6-6	.	.	TRBJ2-5	TGTGCCAGCAGCGCCCAGGGATCAGGAGAGACCCAGTACTTC	CASSAQGSGETQYF
TRBV6-2/TRBV6-3	.	TRBD1	TRBJ1-2	TGTGCCAGCAGTTACGGACAGGGGGGTAACTATGGCTACACCTTC	CASSYGQGGNYGYTF
TRBV28	few	TRBD2	TRBJ2-7	TGTGCCAGCAGTTTGGGACTAGCGGTTGACGAGCAGTACTTC	CASSLGLAVDEQYF
TRBV20-1	few	.	TRBJ1-4	TGCAGTGCTAGAGATCCCACTACAACTAATGAAAAACTGTTTTTT	CSARDPTTTNEKLFF
TRBV27	.	.	TRBJ1-1	TGTGCCAGCAGTTCTTTCAGTGCGAACACTGAAGCTTTCTTT	CASSSFSANTEAFF
TRBV7-3	.	TRBD1	TRBJ2-1	TGTGCCAGCAGCCCAGGGATAACCGCGGGACAGGGAGGCAATGAGCAGTTCTTC	CASSPGITAGQGGNEQFF
TRBV6-2/TRBV6-3	few	.	TRBJ2-6	TGTGCCAGCAGCAAAGGGGCTGGGGCCAACGTCCTGACTTTC	CASSKGAGANVLTF